Listed here are 17 T cell receptor beta chains from one sample, sequenced in a study of regulatory T cells in long-lasting Graves disease (dated by TCRdb to about 2021). Preparation of the library involved multiplex PCR. Sequencing used an Illumina HiSeq 4000. iRepertoire HTBI primers and Arm-PCR amplification of CDR3 regions were used to construct TCR beta libraries. In-frame beta chains were kept once TCRdb had trimmed the public reads at Q25 with fastp and called clones with MiXCR. Rows merge per CDR3 protein into single entries with the most common DNA and genes. Counted in this sample were hundreds of thousands of distinct CDR3 sequences; approximately 16% of them appeared once. The leading ten clones occupy about 27% of the sample. The sample's time point label, in plain terms: newly diagnosed GD, antithyroid drugs for less than 3 months. For both TCR sequencing and RNA sequencing, RNA was extracted from PBMCs using TRIzol.

The same data also went into a second study, on T cells in Graves' hyperthyroidism and ophthalmopathy.

The input for sequencing was peripheral blood mononuclear cells (PBMCs), taken at new diagnosis, from a patient treated with antithyroid drugs. These receptors all stem from a man aged 35 to 55 with Graves disease. Donor details come from another sample of the same person, matched by shared clones.

This clonotype has ten or more counts. The chain links TRBV11-1 to TRBJ2-3; perhaps TRBD1 as D (5 bases). Germline V gives CDR1 SGHAT, CDR2 FQDESV (reference sequence). Deletions cut 6 bases from V and 3 bases from J, with 19 bases between. CDR3 length: 16 amino acids. The CDR3 spells CASSSDRAGLTDTQYF. In nucleotides, the CDR3 is TGTGCCAGCAGTTCAGACCGGGCAGGGCTAACAGATACGCAGTATTTT.

This clonotype has ten or more counts. The chain employs TRBV11-2 and TRBJ2-5; no firm D call. Germline assignment: CDR1 SGHAT and CDR2 FQNNGV. This CDR3 region has 14 residues. Trimming stripped 1 base from V and 0 bases from J, with 6 bases between. The CDR3 coding sequence is TGTGCCAGCAGCTTAGGGCAGTACCAAGAGACCCAGTACTTC. Translated: CASSLGQYQETQYF.

This clonotype was found many times. The rearrangement joins TRBV28 to TRBJ1-1, with D tentatively TRBD1 (5 bases). The germline V gene encodes CDR1 MDHEN and CDR2 SYDVKM. V was trimmed by 4 bases and J by 6 bases, leaving 21 bases between them. CDR3 length: 16 amino acids. The CDR3 reads CASSSAATIWGAEAFF. The CDR3 DNA follows: TGTGCCAGCAGTTCAGCGGCCACAATTTGGGGCGCTGAAGCTTTCTTT. The variable domain in full, with the rest retrieved from reference TRBV28 and TRBJ1-1, is DVKVTQSSRYLVKRTGEKVFLECVQDMDHENMFWYRQDPGLGLRLIYFSYDVKMKEKGDIPEGYSVSREKKERFSLILESASTNQTSMYLCASSSAATIWGAEAFFGQGTRLTVV.

The chain combines TRBV7-9 with TRBJ1-1; D may be TRBD1 (6 bases). This CDR3 contains 15 residues. CDR1 is SEHNR and CDR2 is FQNEAQ in the germline V gene (reference sequence). The germline V and J ends were trimmed by 5 bases and 4 bases, with 17 bases remaining between them. CDR3 nucleotides: TGTGCCAGCAGCGCCAGAGGGGGGGTGGGCACTGAAGCTTTCTTT. Translated: CASSARGGVGTEAFF. The full variable domain, with the rest looked up from reference TRBV7-9 and TRBJ1-1, is DTGVSQNPRHKITKRGQNVTFRCDPISEHNRLYWYRQTLGQGPEFLTYFQNEAQLEKSRLLSDRFSAERPKGSFSTLEIQRTEQGDSAMYLCASSARGGVGTEAFFGQGTRLTVV.

This clonotype was seen a few times. This chain uses TRBV20-1 with TRBJ2-6; TRBD1 matches 7 bases. This CDR3 has 16 amino acids. V lost 5 bases and J lost 1; bases outside the gene matches: 8. Germline V CDR1 and CDR2: DFQATT, SNEGSKA (reference sequence). The CDR3 DNA follows: TGCAGTGCTCTAGTAGGGGGCGCTTCTGGGGCCAACGTCCTGACTTTC. Translation: CSALVGGASGANVLTF.

This clonotype showed up many times. The CDR3 DNA reads TGCGCCAGCACCCACGACGTTAGGACACGGGAGGGTGAGCAGTTCTTC. Its protein product is CASTHDVRTREGEQFF. The V and J genes are TRBV4-3 and TRBJ2-1; 8 bases map to TRBD2. V was clipped by 7 bases and J by 9 bases; unmatched bases: 17. The CDR3 is 16 amino acids. The germline V gene encodes CDR1 LGHNA and CDR2 YSLEER.

The CDR3 spells CASSFPLTGEVNYGYTF. The DNA for the CDR3 is TGTGCCAGCAGTTTCCCCCTGACAGGGGAGGTCAACTATGGCTACACCTTC. The V call is TRBV28, the J call TRBJ1-2, with 8 bases that match TRBD1. Germline CDR1 and CDR2: MDHEN and SYDVKM. The CDR3 loop spans 17 amino acids. V dropped 3 bases and J dropped 2; count of bases not matched to a gene: 11.

This clonotype was recorded at least ten times. The chain has TRBV12-3 or TRBV12-4 and TRBJ1-2; tentative D call: TRBD1 (5 bases). V was trimmed by 5 bases and J by 6 bases, leaving 19 bases between them. The CDR3 runs to 15 residues. Here the CDR3 reads CASSPGRFIRNGYTF. DNA for the CDR3: TGTGCCAGCAGTCCAGGGAGGTTTATAAGAAATGGCTACACCTTC.

This clonotype came up a few times. The chain recombines TRBV27 with TRBJ1-6; D uncertain. V lost 6 bases to trimming and J lost 7 bases, with 7 bases between them. Germline V gene data show CDR1 as MNHEY and CDR2 as SMNVEV (reference sequence). This CDR3 region has 12 residues. The CDR3 is CASRRGNSPLHF. The CDR3 region has the DNA TGTGCCAGCAGACGGGGAAATTCACCCCTCCACTTT.

CDR3 DNA sequence: TGTGCCAGCTCCTCCAACCTGCCGGGACAGGGGGATTCACCCCTCCACTTT. Translated: CASSSNLPGQGDSPLHF. The chain has TRBV18 and TRBJ1-6, with TRBD1 matching 11 bases. With 6 bases clipped from V and 8 bases from J, the junction kept 12 bases outside the gene matches. The CDR3 sequence is 17 residues long. Looked up from germline, CDR1 is KGHSH and CDR2 is LQKENI.

The chain's CDR3 is CSASGADTQYF. The CDR3, as DNA: TGCAGTGCTAGCGGGGCAGATACGCAGTATTTT. The rearrangement links TRBV20-1 to TRBJ2-3; D might be TRBD2 (5 bases). Trimming stripped 3 bases from V and 4 bases from J, with 5 bases between. The length of the CDR3 is 11 residues. Germline loops: CDR1 DFQATT, CDR2 SNEGSKA (reference sequence).

This chain uses TRBV2 with TRBJ1-2; no clear D. V lost 8 bases and J 0 bases, leaving 22 bases between the germline ends. In germline, CDR1 is SNHLY, CDR2 FYNNEI. The CDR3 is made up of 17 amino acids. CDR3 amino acids: CASSGVAFSQSNYGYTF. The CDR3 DNA reads TGTGCCAGCTCCGGGGTCGCTTTCAGCCAGTCTAACTATGGCTACACCTTC. Using reference TRBV2 and TRBJ1-2 for the parts outside the CDR3, the full variable domain is EPEVTQTPSHQVTQMGQEVILRCVPISNHLYFYWYRQILGQKVEFLVSFYNNEISEKSEIFDDQFSVERPDGSNFTLKIRSTKLEDSAMYFCASSGVAFSQSNYGYTFGSGTRLTVV.

The rearrangement links TRBV2 to TRBJ2-1; D might be TRBD2 (5 bases). Trimming left V 5 bases short and J 3 bases short, with 11 bases between. The CDR3 totals 14 residues. Per germline, CDR1 SNHLY and CDR2 FYNNEI. Here the CDR3 DNA reads TGTGCCAGCAGTCCTAGCCGAAACTACAATGAGCAGTTCTTC. This sequence encodes CASSPSRNYNEQFF.

This clonotype was seen repeatedly, ten times or more. The chain recombines TRBV28 with TRBJ2-6, with 7 bases fitting TRBD1. Germline values: CDR1 MDHEN, CDR2 SYDVKM. V was clipped by 10 bases and J by 2 bases; unmatched bases: 5. The CDR3 covers 14 residues. The CDR3 spells CATTGDAGANVLTF. For the CDR3, the DNA is TGTGCCACAACAGGGGACGCTGGGGCCAACGTCCTGACTTTC.

This clonotype was seen a handful of times. The chain joins TRBV19 to TRBJ2-3, with TRBD2 matching over 9 bases. V lost 7 bases, J lost 4 bases, and 12 bases stayed unmatched. The germline V gene has CDR1 LNHDA and CDR2 SQIVND (reference sequence). The CDR3 is made up of 16 amino acids. In nucleotides, the CDR3 is TGTGCCAGTATGGGTCTTGGCGGGGGGGCCGCAGATACGCAGTATTTT. This encodes CASMGLGGGAADTQYF. Supplemented by reference TRBV19 and TRBJ2-3, the full variable domain reads DGGITQSPKYLFRKEGQNVTLSCEQNLNHDAMYWYRQDPGQGLRLIYYSQIVNDFQKGDIAEGYSVSREKKESFPLTVTSAQKNPTAFYLCASMGLGGGAADTQYFGPGTRLTVL.

This clonotype was observed many times. A junction end diverges from the germline sequence, so it may reflect a read error. The chain joins TRBV5-1 to TRBJ2-7; D may correspond to TRBD1 or TRBD2 (6 bases each). Germline CDR1 is SGHRS and CDR2 is YFSETQ. CDR3 size: 14 residues. CDR3 region: CASSLGGISYAQYF. The CDR3 DNA sequence: TGCGCCAGCAGCCTCGGGGGCATCTCCTACGCGCAGTACTTC.

The chain uses TRBV28 and TRBJ1-4; TRBD1 matches 7 bases. J was trimmed by 7 bases and V by 5 bases; bases with no gene match: 7. Per the germline V gene, CDR1 is MDHEN and CDR2 is SYDVKM. The CDR3 is 14 residues long. The CDR3 protein is CASSGRGSLEKLFF. The CDR3 nucleotides are TGTGCCAGCAGTGGCAGGGGGTCTCTTGAAAAACTGTTTTTT.